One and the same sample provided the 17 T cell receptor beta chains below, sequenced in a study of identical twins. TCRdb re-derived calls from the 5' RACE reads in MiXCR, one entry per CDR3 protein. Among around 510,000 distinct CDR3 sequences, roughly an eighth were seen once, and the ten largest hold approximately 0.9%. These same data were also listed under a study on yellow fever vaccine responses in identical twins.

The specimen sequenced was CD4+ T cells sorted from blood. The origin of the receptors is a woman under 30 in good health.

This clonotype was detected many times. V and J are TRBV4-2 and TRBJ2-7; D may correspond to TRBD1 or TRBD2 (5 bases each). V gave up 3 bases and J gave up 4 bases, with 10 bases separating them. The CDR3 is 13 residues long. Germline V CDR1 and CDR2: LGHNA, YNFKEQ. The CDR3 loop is CASSHPGAYEQYF. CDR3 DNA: TGTGCCAGCAGCCACCCCGGGGCATACGAGCAGTACTTC.

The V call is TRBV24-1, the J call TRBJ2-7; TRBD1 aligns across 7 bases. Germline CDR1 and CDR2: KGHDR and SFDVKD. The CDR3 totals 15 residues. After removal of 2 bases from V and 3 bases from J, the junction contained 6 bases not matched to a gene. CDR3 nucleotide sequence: TGTGCCACCAGTGATTCGGGACAGCTAAGCTACGAGCAGTACTTC. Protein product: CATSDSGQLSYEQYF.

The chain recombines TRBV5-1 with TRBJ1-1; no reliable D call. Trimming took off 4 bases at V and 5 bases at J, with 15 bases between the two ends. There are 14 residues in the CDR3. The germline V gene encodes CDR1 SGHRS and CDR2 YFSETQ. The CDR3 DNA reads TGCGCCAGCAGCCCGACGGGCAGGAGGACTGAAGCTTTCTTT. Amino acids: CASSPTGRRTEAFF.

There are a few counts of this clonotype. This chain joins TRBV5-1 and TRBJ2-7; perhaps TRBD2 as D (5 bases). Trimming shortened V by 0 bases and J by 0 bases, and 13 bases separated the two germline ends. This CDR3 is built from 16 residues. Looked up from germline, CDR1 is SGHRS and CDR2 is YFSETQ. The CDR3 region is CASSLGGSVVSYEQYF. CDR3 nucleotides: TGCGCCAGCAGCTTGGGTGGTAGCGTCGTCTCCTACGAGCAGTACTTC.

The CDR3 spells CASSLQGGVGNIQYF. The DNA for the CDR3 is TGTGCCAGCAGCCTGCAAGGGGGGGTGGGAAACATTCAGTACTTC. The rearrangement links TRBV5-6 to TRBJ2-4; a possible D gene is TRBD2 (7 bases). This CDR3 has 15 residues. The V gene's germline CDR1 is SGHDT and CDR2 YYEEEE. Deletions cut 4 bases from V and 6 bases from J, with 17 bases between.

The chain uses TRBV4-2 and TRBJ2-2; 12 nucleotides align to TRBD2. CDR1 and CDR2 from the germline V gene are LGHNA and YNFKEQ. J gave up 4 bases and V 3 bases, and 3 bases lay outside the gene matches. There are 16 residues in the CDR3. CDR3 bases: TGTGCCAGCAGCCAGATGGGACTAGCGGGCACCGGGGAGCTGTTTTTT. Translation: CASSQMGLAGTGELFF.

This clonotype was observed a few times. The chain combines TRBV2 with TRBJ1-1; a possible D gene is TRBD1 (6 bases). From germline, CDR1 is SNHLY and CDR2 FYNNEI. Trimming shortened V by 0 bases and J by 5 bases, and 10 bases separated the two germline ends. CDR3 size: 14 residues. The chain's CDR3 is CASSEALQGTEAFF. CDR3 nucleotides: TGTGCCAGCAGTGAAGCGCTTCAGGGGACTGAAGCTTTCTTT. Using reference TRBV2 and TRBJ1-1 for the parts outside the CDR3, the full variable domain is EPEVTQTPSHQVTQMGQEVILRCVPISNHLYFYWYRQILGQKVEFLVSFYNNEISEKSEIFDDQFSVERPDGSNFTLKIRSTKLEDSAMYFCASSEALQGTEAFFGQGTRLTVV.

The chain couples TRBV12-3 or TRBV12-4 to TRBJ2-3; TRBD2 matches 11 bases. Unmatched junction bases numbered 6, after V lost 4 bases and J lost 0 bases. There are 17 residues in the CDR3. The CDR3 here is CASSSGLADPSTDTQYF. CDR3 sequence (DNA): TGTGCCAGCAGTTCGGGACTAGCGGACCCTAGCACAGATACGCAGTATTTT.

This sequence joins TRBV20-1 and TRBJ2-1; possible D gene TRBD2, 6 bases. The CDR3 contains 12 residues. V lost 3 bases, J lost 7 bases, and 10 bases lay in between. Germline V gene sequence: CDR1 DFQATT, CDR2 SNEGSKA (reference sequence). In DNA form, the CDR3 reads TGCAGTGCTAGGAGCGGGCCAAATGAGCAGTTCTTC. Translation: CSARSGPNEQFF.

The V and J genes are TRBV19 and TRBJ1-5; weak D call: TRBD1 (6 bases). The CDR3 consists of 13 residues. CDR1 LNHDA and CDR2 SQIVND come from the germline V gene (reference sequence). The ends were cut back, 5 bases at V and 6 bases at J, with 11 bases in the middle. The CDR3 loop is CASSDTGSQPQHF. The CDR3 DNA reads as TGTGCCAGTAGTGATACAGGGAGTCAGCCCCAGCATTTT.

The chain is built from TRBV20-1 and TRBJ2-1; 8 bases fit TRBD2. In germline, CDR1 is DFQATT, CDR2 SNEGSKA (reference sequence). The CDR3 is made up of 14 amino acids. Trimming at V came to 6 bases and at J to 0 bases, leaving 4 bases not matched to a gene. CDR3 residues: CSASSGASYNEQFF. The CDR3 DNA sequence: TGCAGTGCAAGTAGCGGGGCCTCCTACAATGAGCAGTTCTTC.

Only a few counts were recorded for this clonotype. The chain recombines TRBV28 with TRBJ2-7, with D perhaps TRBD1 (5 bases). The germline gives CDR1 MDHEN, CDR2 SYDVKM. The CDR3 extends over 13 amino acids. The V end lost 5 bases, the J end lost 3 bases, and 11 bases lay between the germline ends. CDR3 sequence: CASSIGHIYEQYF. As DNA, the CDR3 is TGTGCCAGCAGTATAGGACATATCTACGAGCAGTACTTC.

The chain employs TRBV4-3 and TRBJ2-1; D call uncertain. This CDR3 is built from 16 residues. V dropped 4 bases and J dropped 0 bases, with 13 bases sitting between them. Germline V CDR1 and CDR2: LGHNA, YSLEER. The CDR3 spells CASSRSILNSYNEQFF. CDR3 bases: TGCGCCAGCAGCCGTAGCATACTTAACTCCTACAATGAGCAGTTCTTC.

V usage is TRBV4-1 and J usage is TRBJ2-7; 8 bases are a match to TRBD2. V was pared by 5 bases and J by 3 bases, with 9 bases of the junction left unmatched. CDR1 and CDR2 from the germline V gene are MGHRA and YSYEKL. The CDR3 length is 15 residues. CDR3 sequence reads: CASSSHSGNLYEQYF. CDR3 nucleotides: TGCGCCAGCAGCTCACATAGCGGGAACCTCTACGAGCAGTACTTC.

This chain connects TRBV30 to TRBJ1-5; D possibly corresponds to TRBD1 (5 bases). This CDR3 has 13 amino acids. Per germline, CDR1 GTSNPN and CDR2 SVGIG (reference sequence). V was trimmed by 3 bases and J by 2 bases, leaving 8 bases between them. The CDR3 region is CAWRGEGNQPQHF. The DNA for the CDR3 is TGTGCCTGGAGGGGGGAGGGCAATCAGCCCCAGCATTTT.

The chain's CDR3 is CSVGPGAPYEQYF. CDR3 bases: TGCAGCGTTGGCCCTGGGGCCCCCTACGAGCAGTACTTC. This rearrangement joins TRBV29-1 to TRBJ2-7; TRBD1 might be the D (5 bases). V was pared by 4 bases and J by 2 bases, with 12 bases between. This CDR3 has 13 amino acids. In germline, CDR1 is SQVTM, CDR2 ANQGSEA.

CDR3: CSAPGLAGGNTGELFF. The CDR3, as DNA: TGCAGTGCTCCCGGACTGGCGGGAGGTAACACCGGGGAGCTGTTTTTT. The chain employs TRBV20-1 and TRBJ2-2; TRBD2 agrees at 8 bases. CDR3 length: 16 amino acids. Germline CDR1 reads DFQATT; CDR2 reads SNEGSKA (reference sequence). The J segment lost 2 bases and the V segment lost 5 bases, leaving 10 bases of the junction unmatched.